This TCR beta chain was documented in a study of cytomegalovirus exposure and HLA in healthy donors (dated by TCRdb to about 2017). Background for the entire study: According to an earlier analysis of around 600 of the donors, some 180 million T cells yielded 117 million unique TCR beta sequences and approximately 280 Gb of sequence data. About 320 gigabases of sequencing data and tens of millions of unique TCR sequences were included in an early release covering roughly 600 HLA-typed donors. The genetic ancestry cluster associated with self-reported Caucasian donors included 81% of the 398 genotyped donors. The aim of the study was to test whether cataloging public T cell receptors could identify signatures of past pathogen exposure. The study used immunosequencing to profile the T cell repertoires of hundreds of subjects and linked those repertoires to cytomegalovirus serostatus. Besides the first cohort of roughly 660 subjects, a separate validation cohort made up of around 120 different subjects was used. To predict cytomegalovirus infection status, the study brought together high-throughput TCR immunosequencing, statistical association of individual TCRs with disease status, and machine learning. In a later analysis, previously published TCR beta repertoires from 550 to 750 donors were re-analyzed and high-resolution HLA genotyping was added so that TCR occurrence patterns could be studied. Rather than using new phenotypic data, the later analysis identified candidate immune exposures from TCR beta sequences and from how often those sequences occurred across donors. In an earlier analysis of 587 of the donors, high-throughput TCR beta sequencing was used to judge whether each TCR beta V gene segment behaved as functional or pseudogenic. Donor age, sex, ethnicity and CMV serostatus were collected together with the repertoire data. A later genetic analysis took genome-wide SNP genotypes for about 65% of the 666 donors and used that subset as a discovery cohort. All discovery cohort repertoires had been generated on a single sequencing platform. Class I and class II HLA loci were covered by the typing at four-digit resolution. Typing coverage differed by locus: A, B, C, DRB1 and DQB1 were typed in roughly 620-630 donors, DQA1 in 500 to 550, DPA1 in 600 to 610, and DPB1 in 450 to 480. A handful of DR-DQ haplotypes were handled as single units for association and clustering because linkage in the cohort was strong. Among under 450 genotyped donors of the cohort, an average of approximately 240,000 unique TCR beta nucleotide sequences were sequenced per donor, roughly a sixth of them non-productive.

Spanning cysteine to phenylalanine, the CDR3 consists of 16 amino acids. Only the CDR3 part of the read is kept: 48 bases, read in frame from the first base. Trimming removed 0 bases from V and 0 bases from J, leaving 12 bases between the germline ends. The germline V gene encodes CDR1 SGHRS and CDR2 YFSETQ. Library construction relied on the immunoSEQ multiplex PCR assay. For the multiplex PCR, a mixture combining 60 forward primers for TCR Vbeta segments and 13 reverse primers for TCR Jbeta segments was used. The CDR3 region of rearranged TCR beta genes was amplified from genomic DNA by a multiplex PCR assay. On the Illumina HiSeq System, the amplified TCR beta libraries were sequenced as 87-base-pair reads. As for how the authors treated the data: A later analysis tallied 70 million to 100 million unique TCR beta chains across the 700 or so repertoires, and some 10 million of those chains were shared by two or more donors. A nearest-neighbor algorithm error-corrected the raw reads and collapsed the reads into unique sequences, merging closely related sequences to remove PCR and sequencing errors. V, D and J gene segments were assigned by aligning CDR3 sequences to IMGT reference sequences. For a sequence to be retained, a match of at least six nucleotides was required to both a V gene segment and a J gene segment. Rearrangements were called productive when the CDR3 lacked stop codons and stayed in frame with V and J; all others were non-productive. CDR3 was defined by IMGT convention, running from the second conserved V-encoded cysteine to the conserved J-encoded phenylalanine. In an earlier analysis of 587 of the donors, sequences lacking an unambiguous match to a single V gene segment were excluded. An earlier analysis of some 610 of the donors called V segments functional above 56.7% productive rearrangements and segregating when the between-donor standard deviation exceeded 5%. To diagnose cytomegalovirus status from the catalog of TCR beta chain sequences, a statistical classification framework was built. V and J gene assignment, in a later analysis, came from comparing TCR nucleotide sequences with IMGT/GENE-DB human TR gene sequences. In a later analysis, CDR3 sequences and most-parsimonious VDJ recombination scenarios were assigned using the TCRdist pipeline. A later analysis defined each TCR beta chain by its CDR3 amino acid sequence plus V-gene family, and excluded reads lacking a unique V-gene family. To address suspected cross-contamination and a sequencing artifact, a later analysis removed a few hundred highly shared, low-generation-probability nucleotide sequences. For each public chain, a later analysis derived a clonal expansion index from normalized ranks of inferred template counts within each repertoire. In a later analysis, generation probabilities were computed using a VDJ recombination model fitted to out-of-frame rearrangements, and the results were checked against IGoR. Hypergeometric tests were used in a later analysis to score TCR-TCR, TCR-HLA and TCR-CMV co-occurrence, with a repertoire-size bias correction applied to the TCR pairs. In a later analysis, false discovery rates were estimated by permuting HLA or CMV assignments 20 times. In a later analysis, co-occurring TCRs were grouped with DBSCAN, and TCRdist sequence similarity was added when clustering was performed within HLA-allele-positive subsets. Co-occurrence clustering excluded repertoires with fewer than 30,000 or more than 120,000 public chains, plus five with anomalous nucleotide sharing. Here the immuneACCESS table is served through TCRdb, limited to in-frame sequences with V and J called. Missing clones are a known gap in these copies; in checked studies unresolved V genes cover under half, and the rest lacks a known reason. That table supplies the V and J calls and clone size; D and trimming were determined from the DNA. A total of around 140,000 clones appear in this sample, around 78% of them only once. The leading ten clones occupy around 1.5% of the sample.

Comments on this clone: The antigen it binds to is not known. No much larger clone is present one base from it, and per-base qualities are unavailable.

The cohort comprised fewer than 750 healthy bone marrow donors. Cohort members were all nominally healthy when sampled, although unrecorded immune exposures were likely present. The donor was CMV seronegative and was included in the group of 352 seronegative cohort members. A peripheral blood sample was provided by each donor, and peripheral blood mononuclear cells were used for TCR beta sequencing. The Qiagen DNeasy Blood Extraction Kit was used to extract genomic DNA from the blood cell samples. What the authors observed across the whole study: For the cohort, immune exposure information was limited to CMV serostatus. An association between a missense DCLRE1C variant and V-gene and J-gene trimming of TCR beta chains was found in a later genetic analysis and replicated in an independent cohort. HLA typing was unavailable for some donors at each locus, so association tests used only the typed subset. According to a later genetic analysis, donors in an Asian-associated ancestry cluster had fewer N-insertions in productive TCRs than the roughly 700-donor mean. Only TCR beta chains were sequenced in this cohort, and the absence of alpha or paired-chain data limited detectable features. Compared with equally common non-associated chains, HLA-associated TCR beta chains in a later analysis were more clonally expanded and had lower generation probabilities. A further reported finding was that TCR beta sequences accurately predicted the HLA-A and HLA-B alleles for most subjects in the first cohort. The sequencing pipeline was judged likely to have produced a cluster of highly shared sequence variants as a technical artifact. According to a later analysis, most CMV-associated TCR beta chains appeared to be HLA-restricted, and the HLA associations seemed to be driven largely by CMV exposure. A later analysis reported that several top co-occurrence clusters appeared linked to parvovirus B19, influenza, CMV and Epstein-Barr virus. A later analysis found that TCR association rates varied across HLA loci, with DRB1 alleles showing the most associated TCRs and HLA-C alleles the fewest. In an earlier analysis of some 640 of the donors, most TCR beta V segments were observed in productive rearrangements about 87% or about 30% of the time, broadly matching IMGT annotations. Cytomegalovirus status was reported to be diagnosed by the classifier with high specificity and sensitivity in both the original and validation cohorts. According to the authors, the approach could potentially be generalized to other disease states and immunological phenotypes. Strong co-occurrence of HLA alleles, especially DR and DQ, made assigning TCR associations to individual alleles difficult. Because counts were too low, under 20 rarely observed V segments, including chromosome 9 orphons, were left out of the earlier analysis of about 620 of the donors. Most TCR sequences were observed very rarely across donors, whereas some public TCRs were present in many individuals. A total of about 180 TCR beta chains were listed by the study as associated with cytomegalovirus. In vitro tests confirmed that a few of the cytomegalovirus-associated TCR beta chains recognize cytomegalovirus antigens. A later analysis associated 16,951 TCR beta sequences with specific HLA alleles at a false discovery rate of 0.05. Some IMGT-functional V segments, including TRBV6-2 and TRBV6-3, could not be distinguished by the 87-base-pair reads and were therefore excluded. Roughly uniform sequencing depth across donors was assumed in presence/absence analyses, although this assumption may not hold. Linkage disequilibrium might explain the correlated functional status among segregating V segments, but an unknown experimental factor could not be excluded.

This TCR derives from a woman between 18 and 30 years old in good health and CMV-seronegative. Sequenced: PBMCs. The sequence links TRBV5-1 to TRBJ1-2, with no reliable assignment of the D segment. The base sequence is TGCGCCAGCAGCTTGGGGGCTCAGTTAGCTAACTATGGCTACACCTTC. The translation is CASSLGAQLANYGYTF.